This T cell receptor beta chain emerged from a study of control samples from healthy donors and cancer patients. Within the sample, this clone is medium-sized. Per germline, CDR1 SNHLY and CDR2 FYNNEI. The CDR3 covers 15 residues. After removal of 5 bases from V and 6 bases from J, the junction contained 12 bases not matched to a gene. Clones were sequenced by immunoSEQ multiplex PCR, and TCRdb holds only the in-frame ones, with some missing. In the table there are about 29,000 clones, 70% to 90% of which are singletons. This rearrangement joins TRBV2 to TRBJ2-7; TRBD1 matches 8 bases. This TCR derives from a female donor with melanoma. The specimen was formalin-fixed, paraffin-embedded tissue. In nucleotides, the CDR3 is TGTGCCAGCAGTTCGGGACAGGTAATTCCTAGCGAGCAGTACTTC. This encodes CASSSGQVIPSEQYF. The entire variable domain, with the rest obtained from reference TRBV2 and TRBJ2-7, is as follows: EPEVTQTPSHQVTQMGQEVILRCVPISNHLYFYWYRQILGQKVEFLVSFYNNEISEKSEIFDDQFSVERPDGSNFTLKIRSTKLEDSAMYFCASSSGQVIPSEQYFGPGTRLTVT.